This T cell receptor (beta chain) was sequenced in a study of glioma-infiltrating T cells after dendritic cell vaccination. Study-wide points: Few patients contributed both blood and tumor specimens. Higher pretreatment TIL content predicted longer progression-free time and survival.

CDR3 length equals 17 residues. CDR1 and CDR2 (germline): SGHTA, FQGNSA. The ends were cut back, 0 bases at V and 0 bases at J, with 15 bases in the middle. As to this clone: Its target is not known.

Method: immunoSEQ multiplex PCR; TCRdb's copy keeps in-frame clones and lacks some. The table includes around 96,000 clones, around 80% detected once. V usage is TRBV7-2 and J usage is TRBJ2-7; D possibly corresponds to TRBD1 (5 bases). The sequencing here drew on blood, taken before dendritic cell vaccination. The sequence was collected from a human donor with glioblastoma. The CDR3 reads CASSLAYAGIYSYEQYF. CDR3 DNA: TGTGCCAGCAGCTTAGCTTATGCAGGGATTTACTCCTACGAGCAGTACTTC.